Detailed here is one T cell receptor (beta chain). The sample originates from a study of preoperative IRX-2 immunotherapy in early breast cancer. Specified treatment: preoperative locoregional IRX-2 cytokine immunotherapy. Patients received preoperative, locoregional IRX-2 cytokine immunotherapy in a phase Ib study. The CDR3 has 16 residues. The V gene's germline CDR1 is SGHNT and CDR2 YENEEA. V was pared by 5 bases and J by 4 bases, with 13 bases of the junction left unmatched. Profiled with immunoSEQ multiplex PCR; TCRdb holds only in-frame clones, not every one. Of around 88,000 clones detected, just over 85% appear once; the ten largest clones hold roughly 1.9%.

The TCR comes from a human donor with breast cancer. The V and J genes are TRBV11-3 and TRBJ2-5; 7 nucleotides agree with TRBD2. The specimen comprised tumor tissue, sampled after IRX-2 immunotherapy. The CDR3 DNA follows: TGTGCCAGCAGCGTCTACGGGACTACCGCTATAGAGACCCAGTACTTC. As protein: CASSVYGTTAIETQYF.